The 15 T cell receptor beta chains below all came from one sample that was sequenced in a study of blood T cell repertoires in COVID-19. The repertoire was sequenced with immunoSEQ multiplex PCR; TCRdb's copy has only in-frame clones and lacks some. The table has just over 300,000 clones, about 91% seen once. The sequenced sample was PBMCs or T cells enriched from blood (not recorded which). The origin of the receptors is a woman aged 18-29 years who had recovered from COVID-19.

V and J are TRBV5-1 and TRBJ1-1, with D unresolved. This CDR3 has 13 amino acids. Germline CDR1 reads SGHRS; CDR2 reads YFSETQ. The ends were cut back, 2 bases at V and 5 bases at J, with 10 bases in the middle. The chain's CDR3 is CASSLSGETEAFF. The CDR3 bases are TGCGCCAGCAGCTTATCCGGGGAGACTGAAGCTTTCTTT.

This clone was found a few times. V usage is TRBV28 and J usage is TRBJ1-4; 7 bases agree with TRBD1. The CDR3 is 14 residues long. Germline-derived CDR1 and CDR2 are MDHEN and SYDVKM. The junction had 6 bases not matched to a gene; V was cut back by 6 bases and J by 5 bases. The CDR3 nucleotides are TGTGCCAGCAGAGGGGGACAGAGAAATGAAAAACTGTTTTTT. Its translation is CASRGGQRNEKLFF.

This clone has a handful of counts. This chain connects TRBV9 to TRBJ1-1; TRBD1 is a possible D gene (6 bases). Deletions cut 4 bases from V and 6 bases from J, with 10 bases between. CDR1 and CDR2 (germline): SGDLS, YYNGEE. There are 12 residues in the CDR3. CDR3 amino acids: CASSRGGAEAFF. DNA of the CDR3: TGTGCCAGCAGCCGAGGGGGGGCTGAAGCTTTCTTT.

This chain connects TRBV7-9 to TRBJ1-3; 7 positions agree with TRBD1. The germline V gene encodes CDR1 SEHNR and CDR2 FQNEAQ (reference sequence). The CDR3 loop spans 15 amino acids. J gave up 2 bases and V 3 bases, and 4 bases lay outside the gene matches. The CDR3 region has the DNA TGTGCCAGCAGCTTTAGCAGGGGGACTGGAAACACCATATATTTT. Residues: CASSFSRGTGNTIYF.

The V call is TRBV27, the J call TRBJ2-3; maybe TRBD1 (6 bases). Trimming shortened V by 0 bases and J by 3 bases, and 13 bases separated the two germline ends. CDR1 is MNHEY and CDR2 is SMNVEV in the germline V gene (reference sequence). This CDR3 has 16 amino acids. CDR3 bases: TGTGCCAGCAGTTTATCACAGGGTGATTGGACAGATACGCAGTATTTT. Amino acids: CASSLSQGDWTDTQYF.

The J gene is TRBJ1-6, the V gene TRBV29-1, with TRBD1 matching 8 bases. V was clipped by 6 bases and J by 10 bases; unmatched bases: 8. Germline lookup yields CDR1 SQVTM and CDR2 ANQGSEA. This CDR3 contains 13 residues. The CDR3 sequence is CSVGQDRASPLHF. The DNA for the CDR3 is TGCAGCGTGGGACAGGACAGGGCCTCACCCCTCCACTTT. Combining the CDR3 with reference TRBV29-1 and TRBJ1-6 gives the whole variable domain SAVISQKPSRDICQRGTSLTIQCQVDSQVTMMFWYRQQPGQSLTLIATANQGSEATYESGFVIDKFPISRPNLTFSTLTVSNMSPEDSSIYLCSVGQDRASPLHFGNGTRLTVT.

The chain is built from TRBV19 and TRBJ1-2, with 8 nucleotides matching TRBD1. J lost 2 bases, V lost 7 bases, and 9 bases had no gene match. Germline V gene data show CDR1 as LNHDA and CDR2 as SQIVND (reference sequence). The CDR3 extends over 15 amino acids. The CDR3 here is CASNPSGQANYGYTF. In DNA, the CDR3 is TGTGCCAGTAACCCTTCGGGACAGGCCAACTATGGCTACACCTTC.

Many counts were recorded for this clone. The chain has TRBV27 and TRBJ2-7, with 9 bases lining up with TRBD1. CDR1 is MNHEY, CDR2 SMNVEV, per germline (reference sequence). This CDR3 region has 16 residues. Trimming cost V 3 bases and J 1 base; bases outside gene matches: 7. CDR3 sequence reads: CASSFGQGKASYEQYF. CDR3 in DNA: TGTGCCAGCAGTTTCGGACAGGGGAAGGCGTCCTACGAGCAGTACTTC.

This clone was seen a few times. The chain has TRBV7-8 and TRBJ2-1; D gene ambiguous. The germline V gene has CDR1 SGHVS and CDR2 FQNEAQ. CDR3 length: 16 residues. With 4 bases removed from V and 1 base from J, the gap between germline ends came to 14 bases. The CDR3 loop reads CASSSVLRGSYNEQFF. CDR3 in DNA: TGTGCCAGCAGCTCCGTGCTCCGAGGTTCCTACAATGAGCAGTTCTTC. Full variable domain (rest looked up from reference TRBV7-8 and TRBJ2-1): GAGVSQSPRYKVAKRGQDVALRCDPISGHVSLFWYQQALGQGPEFLTYFQNEAQLDKSGLPSDRFFAERPEGSVSTLKIQRTQQEDSAVYLCASSSVLRGSYNEQFFGPGTRLTVL.

The V gene is TRBV5-4, the J gene TRBJ1-5; D gene uncertain. V gave up 4 bases and J gave up 5 bases, with 10 bases separating them. The CDR3 spans 13 residues. CDR1 is SGHNT and CDR2 is YYREEE in the germline V gene (reference sequence). This chain's CDR3 is CASSPGLYQPQHF. The CDR3 DNA reads as TGTGCCAGCAGCCCCGGGTTATATCAGCCCCAGCATTTT.

This chain's CDR3 is CASSLAGTGINYGYTF. CDR3 nucleotides: TGTGCCAGCAGTTTAGCGGGGACAGGGATTAACTATGGCTACACCTTC. The chain links TRBV28 to TRBJ1-2; TRBD1 matches 9 bases. V lost 2 bases, J lost 1 base, and 5 bases stayed unmatched. Germline V gives CDR1 MDHEN, CDR2 SYDVKM. This CDR3 region has 16 residues.

The V gene is TRBV11-1, the J gene TRBJ1-1; 7 nucleotides match TRBD1. This CDR3 is built from 12 residues. Germline-derived CDR1 and CDR2 are SGHAT and FQDESV (reference sequence). J lost 4 bases, V lost 10 bases, and 6 bases had no gene match. The CDR3 DNA is TGTGCCACCAAGGGACAGAGCACTGAAGCTTTCTTT. Protein: CATKGQSTEAFF.

This sequence joins TRBV5-1 and TRBJ1-6; TRBD1 agrees at 12 bases. The CDR3 length is 17 residues. The junction had 7 bases not matched to a gene; V was cut back by 0 bases and J by 9 bases. Germline V gene sequence: CDR1 SGHRS, CDR2 YFSETQ. The CDR3 region has the DNA TGCGCCAGCAGCTTGGGCGCGGGACAGGGGGCGAGTTCACCCCTCCACTTT. It codes for CASSLGAGQGASSPLHF.

The chain has TRBV6-2 or TRBV6-3 and TRBJ1-2; D possibly corresponds to TRBD1 (5 bases). The germline V and J ends were trimmed by 5 bases and 4 bases, with 14 bases remaining between them. The CDR3 totals 14 residues. Germline V CDR1 and CDR2: MNHEY, SVGEGT. The CDR3 nucleotides are TGTGCCAGCAGTCACAAGCCAGGGCTCTATGGCTACACCTTC. It encodes CASSHKPGLYGYTF.

This chain uses TRBV3-1 (or the pseudogene TRBV3-2) with TRBJ1-2; TRBD1 matches at 7 bases. Germline-derived CDR1 and CDR2 are LGHDT and YNNKEL (reference sequence). The V gene end was trimmed by 3 bases and the J gene end by 3 bases; junction bases not matched to a gene: 4. This CDR3 is 14 amino acids long. The CDR3 reads CASSQDGQDYGYTF. The CDR3 DNA sequence: TGTGCCAGCAGCCAGGACGGACAGGACTATGGCTACACCTTC.